The present TCR beta chain was sequenced within a study of OX40 agonist ivuxolimab in advanced cancers. Whole-study context: Dose-escalation cases comprised hepatocellular carcinoma, melanoma, renal cell or head and neck cancer. Prior anti-PD-1, anti-PD-L1 or anti-CTLA-4 therapy was allowed; more than 30% had some.

A history of autoimmune disease or systemic immunosuppression excluded patients. Baseline, cycle 4 day 1, and cycle 7 day 1 were the blood sampling points. From germline, CDR1 is MDHEN and CDR2 SYDVKM. The CDR3 is made up of 16 amino acids. V lost 6 bases, J lost 4 bases, and 11 bases stayed unmatched. Here immunoSEQ multiplex PCR was the method, and the copy in TCRdb shows in-frame clones only, minus some. The sample includes around 50,000 clones, roughly 89% of them seen just once. Source: CD4+ or CD8+ T cells sorted from blood, taken in a trial of the OX40 agonist ivuxolimab. The chain is built from TRBV28 and TRBJ2-2; 7 bases match TRBD1. The source of this sequence is an adult with an advanced solid tumor such as melanoma, head and neck, liver or kidney cancer. The CDR3 region has the DNA TGTGCCAGCAGACCCCGACCGGGACAGAGCACCGGGGAGCTGTTTTTT. It specifies CASRPRPGQSTGELFF.